This T cell receptor beta chain is from a study of blood T cell repertoires in COVID-19 (dated by TCRdb to the early 2020s). About the study as a whole: The collaborator samples originated in the United States, Italy and Spain and spanned the acute and convalescent phases of COVID-19. The prospective study material was composed of cDNA or gDNA derived from T cells, B-cell-depleted T cells, or PBMCs. The dataset comprised deeply sampled blood TCRbeta repertoires from subjects exposed to, actively infected with, or recovered from COVID-19. A freely available public database, intended as a resource for researchers studying the immune response to SARS-CoV-2, is where the repertoires were released. The samples were drawn from the first 160 participants of the ongoing ImmuneRACE study and from 1,254 subjects provided by 6 global collaborators. A de-identified subject ID, COVID-19 status, age in years and sex were almost always included in the sample metadata. Where available, HLA class I and class II types were taken from metadata supplied by the sample provider and were not determined by assay-based typing.

Of note for this clone: No cognate antigen has been identified for it. Base qualities are not at hand, and no much larger clone is one base apart.

A distance of 5 bases separates the germline ends of V and J, which lose 2 bases and 4 bases respectively. In the germline V gene, CDR1 corresponds to MDHEN and CDR2 to SYDVKM. The CDR3 holds 12 amino acids from the cysteine to the phenylalanine. The read is trimmed to its CDR3 DNA, 36 bases read in frame from base 1. On the study overall, not on this receptor specifically: Clinical and demographic metadata were provided uncurated, with the amount varying by source and participant.

TCRbeta CDR3 regions were amplified from genomic DNA by means of the immunoSEQ Assay, a bias-controlled multiplex PCR. The authors' pipeline ran thus. Nucleated cell counts per sample were estimated from amplification of reference gene primers within the assay. To quantify the absolute abundance of each unique TCRbeta CDR3 rearrangement, sequence reads were collapsed and filtered. For each sample, productive Simpson clonality was calculated as the square root of Simpson's diversity index over productive rearrangements. The source is immuneACCESS, and TCRdb retained only in-frame sequences with V and J called. Part of the clones is not carried over; for the studies checked, unresolved V genes explain less than half of this, and the remainder is unexplained. V and J calls and clone size are copied from that table; D and trimming were computed from the DNA. The sample records a few hundred thousand clones, less than 95% of which are singletons. Jointly, the top ten make up more than 0.55% of the sample.

Enrolling through a virtual design, the prospective study's participants ranged in age from roughly 18 to 95 years and lived across 20 to 25 United States geographic areas. Cohort assignment in the prospective study relied on participant-reported clinical history from a screening survey and a study questionnaire. Recovered participants in ImmuneRACE Cohort 3 were defined as having two consecutive negative NP/OP PCR tests, clearance from a healthcare professional, or resolution of symptoms. In the prospective study, whole blood, serum and a nasopharyngeal or oropharyngeal swab were collected from each participant by mobile phlebotomists. Over a roughly 2-month period, participants in the prospective study had the option of providing additional blood draws and questionnaires. Prospective study blood samples were shipped either frozen or at room temperature before DNA extraction.

The clonotype comes from a man aged 18 to 30 who had recovered from COVID-19. This sequence uses TRBV28 and TRBJ1-1, with the D segment identity uncertain. The source material was PBMCs or T cells enriched from blood (not recorded which). The DNA reads TGTGCCAGCAGTTTAAGGAGCACTGAAGCTTTCTTT. Its product reads: CASSLRSTEAFF.